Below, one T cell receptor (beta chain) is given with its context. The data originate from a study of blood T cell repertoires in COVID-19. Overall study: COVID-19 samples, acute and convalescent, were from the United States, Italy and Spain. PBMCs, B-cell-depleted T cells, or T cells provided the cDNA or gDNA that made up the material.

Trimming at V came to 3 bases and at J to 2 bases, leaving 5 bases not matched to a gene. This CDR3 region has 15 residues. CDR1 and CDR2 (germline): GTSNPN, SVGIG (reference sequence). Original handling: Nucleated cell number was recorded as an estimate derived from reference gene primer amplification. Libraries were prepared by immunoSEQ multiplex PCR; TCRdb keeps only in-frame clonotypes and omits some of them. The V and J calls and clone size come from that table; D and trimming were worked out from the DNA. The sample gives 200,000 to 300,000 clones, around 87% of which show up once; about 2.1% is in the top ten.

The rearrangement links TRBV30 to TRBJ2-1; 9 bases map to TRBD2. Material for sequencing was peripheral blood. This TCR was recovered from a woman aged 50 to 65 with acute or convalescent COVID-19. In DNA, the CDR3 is TGTGCCTGGAGCTACGAGCGGGAGGCCTACAATGAGCAGTTCTTC. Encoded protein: CAWSYEREAYNEQFF.